The 24 T cell receptor beta chains reported below all come from one sample, sequenced in a study of cytomegalovirus exposure and HLA in healthy donors (dated by TCRdb to about 2017). To prepare the library, the immunoSEQ multiplex PCR assay was applied. The multiplex PCR relied on a mix of 60 forward primers for TCR Vbeta segments and 13 reverse primers for TCR Jbeta segments. In its TCRdb copy, this immuneACCESS table keeps in-frame sequences only and misses some clones. Where compared with another copy, unresolved V genes explain less than half of these, and the others have no known cause. The sample contains roughly 97,000 clones, roughly two thirds of them found a single time. The ten largest clones represent over 3% of the sample. Material for sequencing was PBMCs. These TCRs come from a man aged 40-49 years in good health and CMV-seronegative.

This chain uses TRBV6-1 with TRBJ2-1, with 8 bases identical to TRBD2. The CDR3 is made up of 12 amino acids. Germline-derived CDR1 and CDR2 are MNHNS and SASEGT. CDR3 region: CLTSGAYNEQFF. As DNA, the CDR3 is TGTCTTACTAGCGGAGCCTACAATGAGCAGTTCTTC.

Notes on this clone: No conserved phenylalanine or tryptophan ends this CDR3, so it is likely a read error. This chain links TRBV7-6 with TRBJ2-6; 9 bases are a match to TRBD1. V lost 4 bases and J lost 0; bases outside the gene matches: 7. CDR1 is SGHVS, CDR2 FNYEAQ, per germline. The CDR3 loop spans 18 amino acids. The CDR3 DNA reads as TGTGCCAGCAGCTGGACGGGACAGGGACTCTCTGGGGCCAACGTCCTGACTGTC. Protein sequence: CASSWTGQGLSGANVLTV.

This clone appeared a few times. V usage is TRBV15 and J usage is TRBJ2-2; 10 nucleotides agree with TRBD2. The CDR3 runs 16 residues. The V gene end was trimmed by 6 bases and the J gene end by 1 base; junction bases not matched to a gene: 5. CDR1 is LNHNV, CDR2 YYDKDF, per germline (reference sequence). This CDR3 reads CATRLAGAENTGELFF. In nucleotides, the CDR3 is TGTGCCACCAGGCTAGCGGGGGCTGAGAACACCGGGGAGCTGTTTTTT. Full variable domain (missing parts from reference TRBV15 and TRBJ2-2): DAMVIQNPRYQVTQFGKPVTLSCSQTLNHNVMYWYQQKSSQAPKLLFHYYDKDFNNEADTPDNFQSRRPNTSFCFLDIRSPGLGDTAMYLCATRLAGAENTGELFFGEGSRLTVL.

The CDR3 region has the DNA TGTGCCAGCGGCTTACTAGCCCCAGGGGATACGCAGTATTTT. Amino acids: CASGLLAPGDTQYF. The V gene is TRBV2, the J gene TRBJ2-3; TRBD2 might be the D (6 bases). Per the germline V gene, CDR1 is SNHLY and CDR2 is FYNNEI. V was shortened by 8 bases and J by 6 bases, with 18 bases between the two germline ends. This CDR3 comprises 14 residues.

This chain links TRBV2 with TRBJ2-5; 7 nucleotides agree with TRBD1. Looked up from germline, CDR1 is SNHLY and CDR2 is FYNNEI. The CDR3 consists of 17 residues. Unmatched junction bases numbered 14, after V lost 5 bases and J lost 2 bases. This chain's CDR3 is CASSIPNSGTAQETQYF. CDR3 sequence (DNA): TGTGCCAGCAGTATTCCGAATTCCGGGACAGCACAAGAGACCCAGTACTTC. Supplemented by reference TRBV2 and TRBJ2-5, the full variable domain reads EPEVTQTPSHQVTQMGQEVILRCVPISNHLYFYWYRQILGQKVEFLVSFYNNEISEKSEIFDDQFSVERPDGSNFTLKIRSTKLEDSAMYFCASSIPNSGTAQETQYFGPGTRLLVL.

CDR3 protein: CASSVTGDGYEQYF. The DNA of the CDR3 is TGTGCCAGTAGTGTAACAGGGGATGGGTACGAGCAGTACTTC. This chain connects TRBV19 to TRBJ2-7; 7 positions match TRBD1. Germline CDR1 is LNHDA and CDR2 is SQIVND (reference sequence). V lost 5 bases, J lost 4 bases, and 8 bases stayed unmatched. There are 14 residues in the CDR3. Supplemented by reference TRBV19 and TRBJ2-7, the full variable domain reads DGGITQSPKYLFRKEGQNVTLSCEQNLNHDAMYWYRQDPGQGLRLIYYSQIVNDFQKGDIAEGYSVSREKKESFPLTVTSAQKNPTAFYLCASSVTGDGYEQYFGPGTRLTVT.

V and J are TRBV6-1 and TRBJ2-7; a possible D gene is TRBD1 (5 bases). Germline CDR1 and CDR2: MNHNS and SASEGT. Trimming stripped 2 bases from V and 7 bases from J, with 12 bases between. The CDR3 has 13 amino acids. CDR3 region: CASSENRRREQYF. The CDR3 nucleotides are TGTGCCAGCAGTGAAAACAGGAGAAGGGAGCAGTACTTC.

The V and J genes are TRBV18 and TRBJ2-1; the D gene is possibly TRBD2 (6 bases). V was clipped by 2 bases and J by 8 bases, with 16 bases between them. This CDR3 region has 15 residues. Germline V CDR1 and CDR2: KGHSH, LQKENI. The CDR3 reads CASSPSPGDWYEQFF. CDR3 in DNA: TGTGCCAGCTCACCATCCCCGGGGGACTGGTATGAGCAGTTCTTC.

The genes are TRBV5-1 and TRBJ1-6; no definite D call. The CDR3 extends over 14 amino acids. Trimming removed 0 bases at V and 7 bases at J, with 8 bases between. Germline V gene data show CDR1 as SGHRS and CDR2 as YFSETQ. CDR3 sequence reads: CASSLGVMNSPLHF. CDR3 nucleotides: TGCGCCAGCAGCTTGGGAGTTATGAATTCACCCCTCCACTTT.

This clone showed up just a few times. The chain couples TRBV25-1 to TRBJ2-3; D ambiguous. The CDR3 is 12 residues long. V lost 1 base, J lost 3 bases, and 2 bases lay in between. The V gene's germline CDR1 is MGHDK and CDR2 SYGVNS. The DNA of the CDR3 is TGTGCCAGCAGTGAATCGACAGATACGCAGTATTTT. It is translated as CASSESTDTQYF.

V and J are TRBV13 and TRBJ1-1, with D possibly matching TRBD1 (5 bases). The CDR3 is made up of 15 amino acids. The V gene's germline CDR1 is PRHDT and CDR2 FYEKMQ (reference sequence). Trimming took 0 bases from V and 5 from J, leaving 13 bases between them. The CDR3 spells CASSLGGSGLTEAFF. CDR3 DNA sequence: TGTGCCAGCAGCTTAGGAGGGTCAGGGTTGACTGAAGCTTTCTTT.

The chain carries TRBV7-2 and TRBJ2-5, with a possible D match to TRBD2 (5 bases). Germline V gene lookup returns CDR1 SGHTA and CDR2 FQGNSA. V dropped 4 bases and J dropped 5 bases, with 5 bases sitting between them. The CDR3 has 11 residues. The CDR3 DNA sequence: TGTGCCAGCAGCTCGGGGGAGACCCAGTACTTC. Amino acid sequence: CASSSGETQYF.

The chain combines TRBV5-1 with TRBJ1-1, with D possibly TRBD1 on 6 matching bases. Germline V CDR1 and CDR2: SGHRS, YFSETQ. The CDR3 contains 16 residues. Trimming shortened V by 0 bases and J by 1 base, and 13 bases separated the two germline ends. The CDR3 DNA is TGCGCCAGCAGCTTGGAAGGGTCAGGGGCGAACACTGAAGCTTTCTTT. It encodes CASSLEGSGANTEAFF. The whole variable domain, remainder taken from reference TRBV5-1 and TRBJ1-1, is KAGVTQTPRYLIKTRGQQVTLSCSPISGHRSVSWYQQTPGQGLQFLFEYFSETQRNKGNFPGRFSGRQFSNSRSEMNVSTLELGDSALYLCASSLEGSGANTEAFFGQGTRLTVV.

This chain links TRBV18 with TRBJ2-7; 11 nucleotides align to TRBD2. Per the germline V gene, CDR1 is KGHSH and CDR2 is LQKENI. V trimming: 3 bases; J trimming: 3 bases; junction bases outside the gene matches: 1. The CDR3 has 14 amino acids. CDR3 in amino acids: CASSPGLADYEQYF. In DNA form, the CDR3 reads TGTGCCAGCTCACCGGGACTAGCGGACTACGAGCAGTACTTC.

This rearrangement joins TRBV28 to TRBJ2-1; 12 nucleotides line up with TRBD2. Germline CDR1 reads MDHEN; CDR2 reads SYDVKM. The CDR3 is 13 residues long. The J segment lost 5 bases and the V segment lost 10 bases, leaving 3 bases of the junction unmatched. The CDR3 nucleotides read TGTGCCACACTAGCGGGGGGACACAATGAGCAGTTCTTC. This translates into CATLAGGHNEQFF. Supplemented by reference TRBV28 and TRBJ2-1, the full variable domain reads DVKVTQSSRYLVKRTGEKVFLECVQDMDHENMFWYRQDPGLGLRLIYFSYDVKMKEKGDIPEGYSVSREKKERFSLILESASTNQTSMYLCATLAGGHNEQFFGPGTRLTVL.

CDR3 residues: CASSSGQVNTEAFF. In DNA form, the CDR3 reads TGTGCCAGCAGCTCGGGACAGGTGAACACTGAAGCTTTCTTT. This sequence joins TRBV9 and TRBJ1-1; 8 bases line up with TRBD1. The germline CDR1 and CDR2 sequences are SGDLS and YYNGEE. The CDR3 contains 14 residues. V shed 4 bases, J shed 0 bases, and the junction held 2 bases outside the gene matches.

The chain couples TRBV7-9 to TRBJ1-2; TRBD1 matches 8 bases. Germline loops: CDR1 SEHNR, CDR2 FQNEAQ (reference sequence). V was pared by 5 bases and J by 8 bases, with 7 bases of the junction left unmatched. The CDR3 is 13 residues long. The CDR3, as DNA: TGTGCCAGCAGCATGGACAGGGTGAGAGGCTACACCTTC. This encodes CASSMDRVRGYTF.

This clone has more than one count but fewer than ten. V usage is TRBV7-3 and J usage is TRBJ2-2; 7 nucleotides line up with TRBD2. V gave up 4 bases and J gave up 7 bases; unmatched junction bases: 0. Looked up from germline, CDR1 is SGHTA and CDR2 is FQGTGA. This CDR3 has 12 residues. In nucleotides, the CDR3 is TGTGCCAGCAGCTGGGGGGGCGGGGAGCTGTTTTTT. Translated, it gives CASSWGGGELFF.

CDR3 DNA: TGTGCCAGCAGCCAAGCAGGGGAAAGCACTGAAGCTTTCTTT. The encoded protein is CASSQAGESTEAFF. This chain connects TRBV4-2 to TRBJ1-1, with D perhaps TRBD1 (6 bases). V was cut by 1 base and J by 4 bases, with 10 bases left in between. CDR3 length equals 14 residues. Germline values: CDR1 LGHNA, CDR2 YNFKEQ.

The table lists this clone with a few counts. This rearrangement joins TRBV27 to TRBJ2-5, with D possibly matching TRBD2 (6 bases). The germline V gene encodes CDR1 MNHEY and CDR2 SMNVEV (reference sequence). V dropped 6 bases and J dropped 4 bases, with 12 bases sitting between them. The CDR3 covers 13 residues. For the CDR3, the DNA is TGTGCCAGCAGCCGGGGGACCAGAGAGACCCAGTACTTC. Its protein is CASSRGTRETQYF.

Here the CDR3 reads CASSAGQARRETQYF. The CDR3 nucleotides read TGTGCCAGCAGCGCCGGACAGGCTCGGAGGGAGACCCAGTACTTC. V gene TRBV7-2 combines with J gene TRBJ2-5, with 7 bases that match TRBD1. The V gene end was trimmed by 5 bases and the J gene end by 5 bases; junction bases not matched to a gene: 11. The CDR3 covers 15 residues. From germline, CDR1 is SGHTA and CDR2 FQGNSA.

This clone occurred a few times. This rearrangement joins TRBV2 to TRBJ1-1, with 7 bases fitting TRBD1. Germline V gene sequence: CDR1 SNHLY, CDR2 FYNNEI. Trimming cost V 5 bases and J 5 bases; bases outside gene matches: 8. CDR3 size: 14 residues. The CDR3 here is CASSYQGVETEAFF. The DNA of the CDR3 is TGTGCCAGCAGTTACCAGGGGGTGGAGACTGAAGCTTTCTTT. Using reference TRBV2 and TRBJ1-1 for the parts outside the CDR3, the full variable domain is EPEVTQTPSHQVTQMGQEVILRCVPISNHLYFYWYRQILGQKVEFLVSFYNNEISEKSEIFDDQFSVERPDGSNFTLKIRSTKLEDSAMYFCASSYQGVETEAFFGQGTRLTVV.

This clone came up a few times. The CDR3 DNA sequence: TGCAGCGTCGACCCCGTTACAGGAGCTAGCACAGATACGCAGTATTTT. Amino acid sequence: CSVDPVTGASTDTQYF. The V and J genes are TRBV29-1 and TRBJ2-3; possible D gene TRBD1, 5 bases. Germline CDR1 is SQVTM and CDR2 is ANQGSEA. The CDR3 loop spans 16 amino acids. Trimming took off 6 bases at V and 0 bases at J, with 19 bases between the two ends.

As regards this clone: The same CDR3 can be traced to other DNA sequences in this sample. The chain recombines TRBV4-1 with TRBJ2-7; 15 positions agree with TRBD2. The trim removed 4 bases at V and 4 bases at J, leaving 2 bases unmatched. This CDR3 has 15 amino acids. CDR1 MGHRA and CDR2 YSYEKL come from the germline V gene. The CDR3 nucleotides read TGCGCCAGCAGCCGGGGACTAGCGGGGGGATACGAGCAGTACTTC. It yields the protein CASSRGLAGGYEQYF.